This T cell receptor beta chain was captured in a study of vaccination and CD4 T cells after COVID-19. Study details: Four females and six males made up the convalescents, with two Hispanic.

Germline V gene lookup returns CDR1 MNHEY and CDR2 SVGEGT. V was clipped by 2 bases and J by 5 bases; unmatched bases: 8. This CDR3 has 16 amino acids. Cultured CD4+ T cells had their DNA profiled by the Oncomine TCR Beta short-read assay. One entry per CDR3 protein, called by TCRdb with MiXCR from the PCR reads. Here the sample spans under 20,000 distinct CDR3 sequences, 40% to 60% being singletons. Regarding the study as a whole: Median SARS-CoV-2-reactive clonotype numbers went up from roughly 19 to 38, but not significantly. Detection of a median around 83% of reactive clones in convalescent patients was confined to the period after vaccination. The cohort comprised relatively few convalescent patients, and no early post-infection timepoints were analyzed.

On this clonotype: Its antigen remains unknown.

The treatment denotes: roughly 10-day PBMC culture with coronavirus spike peptide pools or control peptides (ViraFEST assay). The sample was CD4+ T cells from blood, cultured in vitro, taken before SARS-CoV-2 vaccination. This sequence was found in a human donor who had recovered from COVID-19. The rearrangement joins TRBV6-2 or TRBV6-3 to TRBJ1-2; 10 bases line up with TRBD1. CDR3 in DNA: TGTGCCAGCAGTTACAGGGACAGGGGTCCGCTTTATGGCTACACCTTC. It encodes CASSYRDRGPLYGYTF.